The 10 T cell receptor beta chains listed next were all sequenced from one sample in a study of cytomegalovirus exposure and HLA in healthy donors. Primers: 60 Vbeta forward and 13 Jbeta reverse. Only in-frame clones appear in the TCRdb table, and some are missing; sequencing was by immunoSEQ multiplex PCR. The table lists under 55,000 clones, 65% to 85% of them singletons, with roughly 2.9% in the top ten. The sequencing sample was made of PBMCs. The receptors come from a man aged 18-30 years in good health and CMV-seronegative.

CDR3 sequence reads: CASSDIMRLAESYEQYF. CDR3 coding DNA: TGTGCCAGCAGTGACATAATGAGGCTAGCTGAGTCCTACGAGCAGTACTTC. The V gene is TRBV6-4, the J gene TRBJ2-7, with a tentative D call TRBD2 (5 bases). V was shortened by 2 bases and J by 1 base, with 18 bases between the two germline ends. CDR3 length: 17 amino acids. Germline CDR1 MRHNA, CDR2 SNTAGT.

The chain joins TRBV6-4 to TRBJ2-3; 11 bases agree with TRBD1. CDR1 is MRHNA and CDR2 is SNTAGT in the germline V gene. The V and J ends lost 4 bases and 5 bases, in that order; junction bases with no gene match: 8. This CDR3 spans 16 amino acids. The CDR3 DNA reads as TGTGCCAGCAGTGCCCTTCCAGGGACAGGGGGAGATACGCAGTATTTT. Protein sequence: CASSALPGTGGDTQYF.

CDR3 loop: CASSAVGGTEAFF. The DNA for the CDR3 is TGTGCCAGCAGCGCGGTAGGGGGCACTGAAGCTTTCTTT. The J gene is TRBJ1-1, the V gene TRBV9, with D possibly matching TRBD1 (6 bases). Trimming left V 3 bases short and J 4 bases short, with 10 bases between. The length of the CDR3 is 13 residues. Germline V gene data show CDR1 as SGDLS and CDR2 as YYNGEE.

In this sample, this clone turned up a few times. The chain employs TRBV10-3 and TRBJ1-5; no firm D call. Germline V lookup: CDR1 ENHRY, CDR2 SYGVKD. V was cut by 8 bases and J by 3 bases, with 23 bases left in between. The CDR3 totals 17 residues. CDR3 in amino acids: CAISRVLWGEANQPQHF. CDR3 coding DNA: TGTGCCATCTCCCGAGTCTTATGGGGAGAGGCCAATCAGCCCCAGCATTTT.

DNA for the CDR3: TGTGCCAGCAGTGGACTAGCGGGGGACAATGAGCAGTTCTTC. Residues: CASSGLAGDNEQFF. V usage is TRBV27 and J usage is TRBJ2-1, with TRBD2 identical over 13 bases. The CDR3 length is 14 residues. CDR1 and CDR2 (germline): MNHEY, SMNVEV (reference sequence). The V segment lost 5 bases and the J segment 5 bases; nucleotides outside the gene matches: 0.

The rearrangement links TRBV28 to TRBJ1-5; no clear D. The V and J ends lost 6 bases and 0 bases respectively, with 9 bases between them. Germline V lookup: CDR1 MDHEN, CDR2 SYDVKM. The CDR3 length is 14 residues. The CDR3 bases are TGTGCCAGCAGAGCTACAGCTAGCAATCAGCCCCAGCATTTT. Its protein is CASRATASNQPQHF.

This chain links TRBV5-4 with TRBJ1-2, with 9 bases fitting TRBD1. This CDR3 region has 15 residues. The germline CDR1 and CDR2 sequences are SGHNT and YYREEE (reference sequence). The junction had 4 bases not matched to a gene; V was cut back by 0 bases and J by 4 bases. CDR3 amino acids: CASSLGLTGGYGYTF. The DNA of the CDR3 is TGTGCCAGCAGCTTGGGTTTGACAGGGGGCTATGGCTACACCTTC.

The rearrangement uses TRBV6-5 and TRBJ1-5; no clear D gene. This CDR3 has 14 residues. With 5 bases removed from V and 4 bases from J, the gap between germline ends came to 12 bases. The germline V gene encodes CDR1 MNHEY and CDR2 SVGAGI. The CDR3 here is CASSPDNRNQPQHF. The CDR3 bases are TGTGCCAGCAGTCCTGACAATCGGAATCAGCCCCAGCATTTT.

The genes are TRBV28 and TRBJ2-3; D call uncertain. The length of the CDR3 is 14 residues. Germline-derived CDR1 and CDR2 are MDHEN and SYDVKM. V was pared by 5 bases and J by 1 base, with 10 bases between. CDR3 nucleotide sequence: TGTGCCAGCAGTCCCGAGCTGGGCACAGATACGCAGTATTTT. Translating it yields CASSPELGTDTQYF.

The chain combines TRBV7-8 with TRBJ1-1, with unresolved D. This CDR3 contains 14 residues. V shed 1 base and J shed 0 bases, with 6 bases lying between them. CDR1 SGHVS and CDR2 FQNEAQ come from the germline V gene. In nucleotides, the CDR3 is TGTGCCAGCAGCTTAGGAGGCGTGAACACTGAAGCTTTCTTT. Its translation: CASSLGGVNTEAFF.